This is a list of T cell receptor beta chains from one sample in a study of cytomegalovirus exposure and HLA in healthy donors. TCRdb keeps only in-frame clones here, not all; method: immunoSEQ multiplex PCR. This sample has about 200,000 clones, with around 79% found just once. The source material was PBMCs. All receptors come from a male donor in good health and CMV-seropositive. The CDR3 runs from the conserved cysteine through the conserved F or W. Fields, in order: clone size, D gene, J gene, V gene, CDR3 DNA, CDR3 protein. A D gene is named only where the DNA matches it firmly. Clone size appears in some rows only: once, few, many, or a class for an expanded clone.

.,TRBD1,TRBJ1-4,TRBV2,TGTGCCAGCAGTGAAAAAGGGGGCTACGAAAAACTGTTTTTT,CASSEKGGYEKLFF
few,TRBD2,TRBJ2-5,TRBV2,TGTGCCAGCAGTCCCCCTCTAGCGGGCCAAGAGACCCAGTACTTC,CASSPPLAGQETQYF
.,.,TRBJ1-4,TRBV19,TGTGCCAGTAGTGCCCCGGATGGGAGGAAAAAACTGTTTTTT,CASSAPDGRKKLFF
once,.,TRBJ1-4,TRBV30,TGTGCCTGGAGTGTATGGGGGGAAGGAAAACTGTTTTTT,CAWSVWGEGKLFF
.,.,TRBJ1-3,TRBV29-1,TGCAGCGTTGGGGCAGGGAGAAACACCATATATTTT,CSVGAGRNTIYF
.,TRBD1,TRBJ2-7,TRBV29-1,TGCAGCGTCGTCGGGACAGGGGAACGCTACGAGCAGTACTTC,CSVVGTGERYEQYF
.,TRBD2,TRBJ2-7,TRBV10-3,TGTGCCATCATGGGCGGGAGTATAGGGGACTACGAGCAGTACTTC,CAIMGGSIGDYEQYF
.,.,TRBJ1-2,TRBV6-5,TGTGCCAGCAGTTACCGGGGACTGTATGGCTACACCTTC,CASSYRGLYGYTF
.,.,TRBJ2-7,TRBV28,TGTGCCAGCAGTCCCCTAGTATACGAGCAGTACTTC,CASSPLVYEQYF
.,TRBD1,TRBJ2-2,TRBV5-4,TGTGCCAGCAGCTTGCCGACAGGGGGGAGTACCGGGGAGCTGTTTTTT,CASSLPTGGSTGELFF
.,.,TRBJ1-5,TRBV28,TGTGCCAGCAACAGGCAGGGGAATGTTCAGCCCCAGCATTTT,CASNRQGNVQPQHF